This T cell receptor (beta chain) was found in a study of T cells after yellow fever vaccination. There are a few counts of this clonotype. The antigen is undetermined. 5'RACE template switching generated TCR cDNA, adding a universal primer site and UMIs. TCRdb reanalysed the 5' RACE reads using MiXCR and keeps one entry per CDR3 protein. This sample carries around 610,000 distinct CDR3 sequences, roughly 13% of them seen once, and the ten largest clones take about an eighth. Findings and caveats of the study: Some clonotypes, a small share, were shared between CD4 and CD8 compartments. The study found a weaker secondary response that peaked faster, day 5 versus 15.

V shed 6 bases, J shed 4 bases, and the junction held 9 bases outside the gene matches. The CDR3 is 14 residues long. CDR1 and CDR2 from the germline V gene are MNHNS and SASEGT. The source of this sequence is a man aged 25 to 40 who received the YFV17D yellow fever vaccine. Specimen: PBMCs, collected on the day of the yellow fever booster vaccination. This sequence joins TRBV6-1 and TRBJ2-7; 7 nucleotides match TRBD2. In nucleotides, the CDR3 is TGTGCCAGCAGCATTAGCGGGCCGGTATACGAGCAGTACTTC. It encodes CASSISGPVYEQYF.